Listed below are T cell receptor beta chains from one sample, sequenced in a study of shared clonotypes between healthy human individuals. Method: immunoSEQ multiplex PCR; TCRdb's copy keeps in-frame clones and lacks some. The repertoire has 2,500,000 or so clones, roughly 93% of them found once; the top ten carry approximately 0.36%. Sequenced material: naive CD4+ T cells from PBMCs. The receptor source for this set is a man aged 18 to 30 in good health. Some clones in this sample may be carry-over from other donors' samples. The CDR3 runs from the conserved cysteine through the conserved F or W. A D gene is named only where the DNA matches it firmly. Some rows have no size entry. The others give once, few or many, or a class for an expanded clone.

clone size	D gene	V gene	J gene	CDR3 protein	CDR3 DNA
-	TRBD1	TRBV27	TRBJ2-7	CASRGQGAGEQYF	TGTGCCAGCAGGGGGCAGGGGGCTGGCGAGCAGTACTTC
-	-	TRBV5-1	TRBJ1-1	CASSLAATGIMNTEAFF	TGCGCCAGCAGCTTGGCTGCGACAGGTATAATGAACACTGAAGCTTTCTTT
-	TRBD2	TRBV7-2	TRBJ2-7	CASSFPGLAYEQYF	TGTGCCAGCAGCTTCCCCGGACTAGCCTACGAGCAGTACTTC
-	-	TRBV5-1	TRBJ2-2	CASAEQGGNTGELFF	TGCGCCAGCGCAGAACAGGGCGGAAACACCGGGGAGCTGTTTTTT
-	-	TRBV7-2	TRBJ1-4	CASSPGGQTNEKLFF	TGTGCCAGCAGCCCCGGTGGACAAACTAATGAAAAACTGTTTTTT
few	-	TRBV28	TRBJ2-7	CASSLGNYEQYF	TGTGCCAGCAGTTTAGGCAACTACGAGCAGTACTTC
-	-	TRBV7-9	TRBJ2-1	CASSPTPEQFF	TGTGCCAGCAGCCCTACTCCTGAGCAGTTCTTC
-	-	TRBV27	TRBJ2-7	CASSLVPRTAYEQYF	TGTGCCAGCAGTTTGGTTCCGAGGACAGCCTACGAGCAGTACTTC
-	-	TRBV13	TRBJ2-5	CASSLRSGQETQYF	TGTGCCAGCAGCTTACGGTCAGGGCAAGAGACCCAGTACTTC
-	-	TRBV10-1	TRBJ1-1	CAQPSSDAGMSEAFF	TGCGCCCAACCGTCCTCGGACGCGGGAATGTCTGAAGCTTTCTTT
-	TRBD2	TRBV10-2	TRBJ2-1	CASSPGLAGVDEQFF	TGCGCCAGCAGTCCGGGACTAGCGGGAGTCGATGAGCAGTTCTTC
once	TRBD1	TRBV10-3	TRBJ2-5	CAISARDRGVETQYF	TGTGCCATCAGCGCCCGGGACAGGGGAGTTGAGACCCAGTACTTC
-	TRBD1	TRBV4-1	TRBJ2-7	CASSRIPGTGGFGEQYF	TGCGCCAGCAGCCGTATACCGGGGACAGGGGGCTTTGGGGAGCAGTACTTC
-	-	TRBV7-9	TRBJ2-2	CASSLILRAGELFF	TGTGCCAGCAGCTTAATATTGCGGGCCGGGGAGCTGTTTTTT
-	TRBD1	TRBV6-5	TRBJ1-2	CASRGTGGANYGYTF	TGTGCCAGCAGAGGGACAGGGGGCGCGAACTATGGCTACACCTTC
-	-	TRBV5-8	TRBJ2-3	CASSFSLADSTDTQYF	TGTGCCAGCAGCTTTTCCCTGGCAGATAGCACAGATACGCAGTATTTT
-	TRBD2	TRBV28	TRBJ2-2	CASSPSGRAFGELFF	TGTGCCAGCAGTCCCAGCGGGAGGGCCTTTGGGGAGCTGTTTTTT
-	-	TRBV19	TRBJ1-5	CASSGLRNQPQHF	TGTGCCAGTAGTGGCCTTCGAAATCAGCCCCAGCATTTT
once	-	TRBV19	TRBJ1-2	CASSQQGYNGYTF	TGTGCCAGTAGTCAACAGGGTTATAATGGCTACACCTTC
-	-	TRBV2	TRBJ1-1	CASSEQGMNTEAFF	TGTGCCAGCAGTGAACAGGGCATGAACACTGAAGCTTTCTTT
-	-	TRBV28	TRBJ2-7	CASSLVESYEQYF	TGTGCCAGCAGTTTGGTAGAATCCTACGAGCAGTACTTC
-	-	TRBV4-1	TRBJ2-5	CASSRPLETQYF	TGCGCCAGCAGCCGTCCCTTAGAGACCCAGTACTTC
-	TRBD1	TRBV9	TRBJ2-6	CASRDPDRSGANVLTF	TGTGCCAGCAGAGACCCGGACAGGTCCGGAGCCAACGTCCTGACTTTC
-	TRBD2	TRBV11-2	TRBJ2-2	CASSRRASGFENTGELFF	TGTGCCAGCAGCCGGCGGGCTAGCGGGTTTGAGAACACCGGGGAGCTGTTTTTT
-	-	TRBV2	TRBJ1-1	CAVQEWTAAFF	TGTGCCGTACAGGAGTGGACTGCAGCTTTCTTT
-	-	TRBV5-1	TRBJ2-3	CASRSQVSTDTQYF	TGCGCCAGCAGATCTCAGGTTAGCACAGATACGCAGTATTTT
-	-	TRBV7-9	TRBJ2-1	CASLRLGAYNEQFF	TGTGCCAGCCTCCGCCTGGGTGCCTACAATGAGCAGTTCTTC
-	-	TRBV28	TRBJ1-5	CASSLNQWGSNQPQHF	TGTGCCAGCAGTTTAAACCAGTGGGGAAGCAATCAGCCCCAGCATTTT
-	-	TRBV6-1	TRBJ2-7	CASRDRGTGAGEQYF	TGTGCCAGCAGAGACCGGGGTACAGGGGCGGGGGAGCAGTACTTC
-	TRBD2	TRBV27	TRBJ2-5	CASSVGLAAQETQYF	TGTGCCAGCAGTGTGGGACTAGCGGCACAAGAGACCCAGTACTTC
-	-	TRBV7-9	TRBJ1-1	CASSSSLAGVAEAFF	TGTGCCAGCAGCTCCTCCCTTGCAGGGGTGGCTGAAGCTTTCTTT
-	TRBD2	TRBV7-8	TRBJ2-1	CASSLTSGIYNEQFF	TGTGCCAGCAGCTTAACTAGCGGGATATACAATGAGCAGTTCTTC
once	-	TRBV28	TRBJ1-1	CASSPPNRGTEAFF	TGTGCCAGCAGTCCCCCGAACCGGGGCACTGAAGCTTTCTTT
-	-	TRBV7-6	TRBJ2-7	CASSSANRADEQYF	TGTGCCAGCAGCTCCGCGAACAGGGCGGACGAGCAGTACTTC
-	TRBD1	TRBV7-9	TRBJ2-7	CASSPGTGGAIEQYF	TGTGCCAGCAGCCCGGGGACAGGGGGCGCGATCGAGCAGTACTTC
-	-	TRBV7-2	TRBJ2-7	CASRQSPTLTYEQYF	TGTGCCAGTCGGCAATCCCCCACCCTAACCTACGAGCAGTACTTC
-	TRBD1	TRBV19	TRBJ1-5	CASRDRENQPQHF	TGTGCCAGCCGGGACAGGGAGAATCAGCCCCAGCATTTT
-	TRBD2	TRBV6-6	TRBJ2-3	CASSSPGLAGVDTQYF	TGTGCCAGCAGTTCCCCAGGACTAGCGGGAGTAGACACGCAGTATTTT
-	TRBD2	TRBV19	TRBJ2-2	CASSRLAATGELFF	TGTGCCAGTAGCAGACTAGCGGCCACCGGGGAGCTGTTTTTT
once	TRBD2	TRBV5-6	TRBJ2-1	CASRVTSGVYNEQFF	TGTGCCAGCAGAGTTACTAGCGGGGTATACAATGAGCAGTTCTTC
-	TRBD2	TRBV5-1	TRBJ2-3	CASSSGLAGGNTLRTDTQYF	TGCGCCAGCAGCTCAGGACTAGCGGGAGGTAACACCTTACGCACAGATACGCAGTATTTT
once	TRBD1	TRBV7-2	TRBJ1-2	CASSLEEGADYGYTF	TGTGCCAGCAGCTTAGAGGAGGGGGCAGACTATGGCTACACCTTC
once	-	TRBV28	TRBJ2-1	CASSSISGSLNEQFF	TGTGCCAGCAGTTCTATTAGCGGATCCCTCAATGAGCAGTTCTTC
-	-	TRBV9	TRBJ1-2	CASSVGPYGYTF	TGTGCCAGCAGCGTAGGTCCTTATGGCTACACCTTC
-	TRBD1	TRBV19	TRBJ1-2	CASSIGPGQGYGYTF	TGTGCCAGTAGTATAGGGCCGGGACAGGGCTATGGCTACACCTTC
-	-	TRBV2	TRBJ1-1	CASSGYEQTEAFF	TGTGCCAGCAGCGGCTACGAACAGACTGAAGCTTTCTTT
once	-	TRBV29-1	TRBJ2-2	CSVVGNTGELFF	TGCAGCGTTGTAGGTAACACCGGGGAGCTGTTTTTT
-	TRBD2	TRBV30	TRBJ2-3	CAWRGTSGRTSTDTQYF	TGTGCCTGGAGAGGGACTAGCGGGAGGACTAGCACAGATACGCAGTATTTT
-	-	TRBV5-5	TRBJ2-5	CASSFWGETQYF	TGTGCCAGCAGCTTCTGGGGTGAGACCCAGTACTTC
-	-	TRBV7-9	TRBJ1-4	CASSLESAGNEKLFF	TGTGCCAGCAGCTTAGAGTCAGCGGGGAATGAAAAACTGTTTTTT
once	TRBD1	TRBV28	TRBJ1-2	CASSIRSRGTGYGYTF	TGTGCCAGCAGTATCCGATCGAGGGGGACAGGTTATGGCTACACCTTC